These 13 T cell receptor beta chains originate from one sample sequenced in a study of blood T cells in healthy people across ages. The use of a sample-barcoded 5' primer and a J-beta primer mix characterized a second PCR of 7 to 11 cycles. TCRdb reprocessed the 5' RACE reads with MiXCR, giving one entry per CDR3 protein. Altogether 650,000 to 800,000 distinct CDR3 sequences are present, 44% being singletons, with the ten largest covering under 20%. Material for sequencing was blood. Every receptor here comes from a man between 60 and 75 years old in good health.

In its sample, this clonotype was seen a few times. The rearrangement uses TRBV3-1 and TRBJ1-2, with TRBD1 matching over 9 bases. Germline values: CDR1 LGHDT, CDR2 YNNKEL (reference sequence). This CDR3 is 14 amino acids long. Germline trimming cut 6 bases from V and 7 bases from J; bases unmatched to any gene: 9. The CDR3 coding sequence is TGTGCCAGCAGTCTACAGGGGGCTGAGGTTGGCTACACCTTC. Amino acids: CASSLQGAEVGYTF.

The table lists this clonotype with many counts. The genes are TRBV20-1 and TRBJ2-7, with TRBD1 as a possible D gene (7 bases). The V gene's germline CDR1 is DFQATT and CDR2 SNEGSKA (reference sequence). V lost 0 bases and J 6 bases, leaving 18 bases between the germline ends. CDR3 length equals 15 residues. CDR3 sequence reads: CSARDLTGVGGEQYF. The DNA for the CDR3 is TGCAGTGCTAGAGACTTAACAGGGGTGGGAGGCGAGCAGTACTTC.

The V and J genes are TRBV2 and TRBJ1-6, with 10 bases identical to TRBD1. The CDR3 loop spans 15 amino acids. Trimming took 3 bases from V and 7 from J; bases not matched to a gene: 3. CDR1 SNHLY and CDR2 FYNNEI come from the germline V gene. The CDR3 bases are TGTGCCAGCAGTGAGACAGGGGGCAGGAATTCACCCCTCCACTTT. It specifies CASSETGGRNSPLHF.

Details on this clonotype: The junction departs from the called germline gene at one end, perhaps through a read error. J is TRBJ2-5 and V is TRBV7-2; tentatively, D is TRBD2 (5 bases). There are 14 residues in the CDR3. Per germline, CDR1 SGHTA and CDR2 FQGNSA. CDR3 coding DNA: TGTGCCTGCAGCTTAAGCGGAGCGTTGGAGACCCAGTACTTC. It specifies CACSLSGALETQYF.

The chain recombines TRBV4-3 with TRBJ2-2; the match to TRBD1 covers 9 bases. CDR3 length equals 17 residues. V lost 0 bases, J lost 4 bases, and 6 bases stayed unmatched. The germline V gene has CDR1 LGHNA and CDR2 YSLEER. The CDR3 loop reads CASSQDWGQGFTGELFF. CDR3 coding DNA: TGCGCCAGCAGCCAAGATTGGGGACAGGGTTTCACCGGGGAGCTGTTTTTT.

This clonotype was seen a few times. The genes are TRBV20-1 and TRBJ2-2; D not certain. V was trimmed by 1 base and J by 5 bases, leaving 11 bases between them. The CDR3 is 14 amino acids. Germline-derived CDR1 and CDR2 are DFQATT and SNEGSKA (reference sequence). The CDR3 DNA follows: TGCAGTGCTAGAGGGGCCTTGGGGACCGGGGAGCTGTTTTTT. This gives the protein CSARGALGTGELFF.

This clonotype showed up many times. This chain joins TRBV6-6 and TRBJ1-5, with a possible D match to TRBD1 (6 bases). With 6 bases removed from V and 4 bases from J, the gap between germline ends came to 25 bases. The CDR3 has 18 amino acids. CDR1 is MNHNY and CDR2 is SVGAGI in the germline V gene (reference sequence). The CDR3 here is CASSPLGPAQGSNQPQHF. The CDR3 region has the DNA TGTGCCAGCAGCCCCTTAGGCCCGGCACAGGGTTCGAATCAGCCCCAGCATTTT.

This clonotype was counted ten times or more. The rearrangement links TRBV7-2 to TRBJ2-7; no firm D call. Germline lookup yields CDR1 SGHTA and CDR2 FQGNSA. The ends were cut back, 4 bases at V and 2 bases at J, with 12 bases in the middle. CDR3 length: 14 amino acids. The CDR3 DNA reads TGTGCCAGCAGCTCCGGACGGACCACCTACGAGCAGTACTTC. Translation gives CASSSGRTTYEQYF.

The chain couples TRBV12-3 or TRBV12-4 to TRBJ2-1; 7 nucleotides align to TRBD1. This CDR3 spans 14 amino acids. V trimming: 6 bases; J trimming: 8 bases; junction bases outside the gene matches: 10. The CDR3 reads CASRQKDRVHEQFF. The DNA of the CDR3 is TGTGCCAGCAGACAGAAAGACAGGGTTCATGAGCAGTTCTTC.

This clonotype has only a few counts. The V call is TRBV12-3 or TRBV12-4, the J call TRBJ1-2; D is possibly TRBD1 (5 bases). The CDR3 length is 14 residues. V shed 4 bases and J shed 4 bases, with 13 bases lying between them. CDR3 in amino acids: CASSSRGGVYGYTF. The CDR3 nucleotides are TGTGCCAGCAGTTCCCGCGGGGGTGTCTATGGCTACACCTTC.

This sequence joins TRBV6-1 and TRBJ1-5, with D unresolved. The germline gives CDR1 MNHNS, CDR2 SASEGT. V was shortened by 1 base and J by 1 base, with 11 bases between the two germline ends. The CDR3 runs 16 residues. The CDR3 spells CASSEGPVWSNQPQHF. CDR3 DNA: TGTGCCAGCAGTGAAGGGCCGGTATGGAGCAATCAGCCCCAGCATTTT.

V gene TRBV7-2 combines with J gene TRBJ1-3; D uncertain. Trimming shortened V by 2 bases and J by 0 bases, and 8 bases separated the two germline ends. There are 15 residues in the CDR3. Germline assignment: CDR1 SGHTA and CDR2 FQGNSA. CDR3 loop: CASSLYGVSGNTIYF. In nucleotides, the CDR3 is TGTGCCAGCAGCTTATATGGGGTCTCTGGAAACACCATATATTTT.

This clonotype was observed a handful of times. The gene calls are TRBV7-9 and TRBJ2-3, with D possibly being TRBD1 or TRBD2 (5 bases each). This CDR3 spans 17 amino acids. Trimming pared 1 base from V and 2 bases from J, leaving 16 bases between. Germline lookup yields CDR1 SEHNR and CDR2 FQNEAQ (reference sequence). The CDR3 sequence: CASSLVPIRDLTDTQYF. CDR3 in DNA: TGTGCCAGCAGCTTAGTACCCATCAGGGACCTCACAGATACGCAGTATTTT.